This T cell receptor beta chain originates from a study of Ad26.COV2.S vaccination and SARS-CoV-2 variants. Documented treatment: approximately 18 received Ad26.COV2.S at low or high dose, single or two shots; 5 received placebo; per-sample allocation not given. Sampling was done on day 63 after the first vaccine or placebo injection. This clone was detected a few times. V was pared by 4 bases and J by 2 bases, with 2 bases between. The length of the CDR3 is 11 residues. Germline V gene sequence: CDR1 SGHAT, CDR2 FQNNGV. This table comes from immunoSEQ multiplex PCR, and its TCRdb copy is limited to in-frame clones, with some not included. The profile shows about 440,000 clones, approximately 90% of them singletons.

This TCR was recovered from a person between 18 and 65 years old who received the Ad26.COV2.S COVID-19 vaccine or a placebo. Sequenced here: peripheral blood, sampled in a trial of Ad26.COV2.S vaccine versus placebo. V usage is TRBV11-2 and J usage is TRBJ1-2; D remains unclear. The CDR3 DNA follows: TGTGCCAGCAGCTCGAACTATGGCTACACCTTC. Protein: CASSSNYGYTF.